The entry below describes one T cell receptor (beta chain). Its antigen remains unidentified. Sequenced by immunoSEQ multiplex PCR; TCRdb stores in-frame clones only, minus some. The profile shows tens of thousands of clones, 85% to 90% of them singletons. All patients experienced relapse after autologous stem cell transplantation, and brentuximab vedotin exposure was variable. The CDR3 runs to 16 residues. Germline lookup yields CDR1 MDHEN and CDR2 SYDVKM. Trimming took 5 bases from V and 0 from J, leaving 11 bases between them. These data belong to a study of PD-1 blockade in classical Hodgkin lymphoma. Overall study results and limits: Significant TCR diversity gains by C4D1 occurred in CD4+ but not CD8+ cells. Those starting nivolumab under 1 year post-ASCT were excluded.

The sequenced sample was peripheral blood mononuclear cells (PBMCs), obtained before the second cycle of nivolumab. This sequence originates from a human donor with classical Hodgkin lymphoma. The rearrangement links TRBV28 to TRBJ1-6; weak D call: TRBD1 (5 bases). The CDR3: CASSNEGHSYNSPLHF. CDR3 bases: TGTGCCAGCAGTAATGAGGGGCACTCCTATAATTCACCCCTCCACTTT.